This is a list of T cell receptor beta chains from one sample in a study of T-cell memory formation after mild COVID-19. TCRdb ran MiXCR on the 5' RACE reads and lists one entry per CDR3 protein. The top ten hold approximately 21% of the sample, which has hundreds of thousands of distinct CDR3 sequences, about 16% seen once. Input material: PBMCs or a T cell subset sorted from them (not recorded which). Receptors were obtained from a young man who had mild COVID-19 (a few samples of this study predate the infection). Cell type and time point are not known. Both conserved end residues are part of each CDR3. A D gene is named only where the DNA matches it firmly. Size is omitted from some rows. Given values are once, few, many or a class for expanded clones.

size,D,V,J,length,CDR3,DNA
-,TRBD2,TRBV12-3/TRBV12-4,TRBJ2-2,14,CASTSGGYTGELFF,TGTGCCAGCACTTCGGGGGGGTACACCGGGGAGCTGTTTTTT
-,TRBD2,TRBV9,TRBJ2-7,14,CASSEAGGPNEQYF,TGTGCCAGCAGCGAAGCGGGGGGGCCCAACGAGCAGTACTTC
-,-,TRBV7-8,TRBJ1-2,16,CASSSSGTKISYGYTF,TGTGCCAGCAGCTCCTCCGGGACTAAAATAAGTTATGGCTACACCTTC
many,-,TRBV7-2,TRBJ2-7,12,CASSRLGYEQYF,TGTGCCAGCAGCAGGTTGGGGTACGAGCAGTACTTC
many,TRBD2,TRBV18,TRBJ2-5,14,CASSLTSFTETQYF,TGTGCCAGCTCACTGACTAGCTTCACTGAGACCCAGTACTTC
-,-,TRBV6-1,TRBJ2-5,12,CASLWTEETQYF,TGTGCCAGCCTATGGACAGAAGAGACCCAGTACTTC
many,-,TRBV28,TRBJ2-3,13,CASSLQSTDTQYF,TGTGCCAGCAGTTTGCAAAGCACAGATACGCAGTATTTT
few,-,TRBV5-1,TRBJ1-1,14,CASSFDSSNTEAFF,TGCGCCAGCAGCTTTGACAGTTCCAACACTGAAGCTTTCTTT
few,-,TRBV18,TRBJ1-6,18,CASSPRVGSGSNNSPLHF,TGTGCCAGCTCACCAAGGGTCGGCTCGGGGAGCAATAATTCACCCCTCCACTTT
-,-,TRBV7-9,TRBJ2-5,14,CASTALRGEETQYF,TGTGCCAGCACCGCCCTCAGGGGGGAAGAGACCCAGTACTTC
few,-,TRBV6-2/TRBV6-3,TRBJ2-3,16,CASSYLSPGSTDTQYF,TGTGCCAGCAGTTATCTTTCTCCAGGGAGCACAGATACGCAGTATTTT
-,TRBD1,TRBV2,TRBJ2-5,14,CASTIAGGQETQYF,TGTGCCAGCACTATAGCAGGGGGCCAAGAGACCCAGTACTTC
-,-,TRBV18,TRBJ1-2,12,CASSQDLHGYTF,TGTGCCAGCTCACAGGATTTGCATGGCTACACCTTC
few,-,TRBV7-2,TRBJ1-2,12,CASSLGYYGYTF,TGTGCCAGCAGCTTAGGGTACTATGGCTACACCTTC
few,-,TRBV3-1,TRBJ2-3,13,CASSSHNTDTQYF,TGTGCCAGCAGCAGCCACAACACAGATACGCAGTATTTT
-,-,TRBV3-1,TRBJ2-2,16,CASSQDLAALAVELFF,TGTGCCAGCAGCCAAGATTTGGCGGCCTTAGCCGTGGAGCTGTTTTTT
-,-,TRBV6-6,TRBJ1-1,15,CASESPTAINTEAFF,TGTGCCAGCGAATCTCCTACGGCGATTAACACTGAAGCTTTCTTT
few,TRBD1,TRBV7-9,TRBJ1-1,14,CASGSFTGGTEAFF,TGTGCCAGCGGATCCTTTACAGGGGGCACTGAAGCTTTCTTT
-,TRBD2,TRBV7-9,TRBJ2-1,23,CASSSLVRFMASGGPSSYNEQFF,TGTGCCAGCAGCAGCTTAGTCAGATTTATGGCTAGCGGGGGGCCGAGCTCCTACAATGAGCAGTTCTTC
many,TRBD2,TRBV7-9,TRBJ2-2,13,CASSGANTGELFF,TGTGCCAGTAGCGGGGCCAACACCGGGGAGCTGTTTTTT
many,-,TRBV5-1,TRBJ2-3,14,CASSFQGSTDTQYF,TGTGCCAGCAGCTTCCAGGGGAGCACAGATACGCAGTATTTT
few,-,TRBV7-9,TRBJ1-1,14,CASSAYREGTEAFF,TGTGCCAGCAGCGCCTACAGGGAAGGGACTGAAGCTTTCTTT
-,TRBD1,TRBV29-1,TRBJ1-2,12,CSVESTGGGYTF,TGCAGCGTTGAATCGACAGGGGGAGGCTACACCTTC
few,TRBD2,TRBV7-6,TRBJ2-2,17,CASSSGLAGLRTGELFF,TGTGCCAGCAGCTCGGGACTAGCGGGCCTGCGGACCGGGGAGCTGTTTTTT
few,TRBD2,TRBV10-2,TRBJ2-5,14,CASSELLAAETQYF,TGCGCCAGCAGTGAGTTACTAGCGGCAGAGACCCAGTACTTC
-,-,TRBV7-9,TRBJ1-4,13,CASSPLQGEKLFF,TGTGCCAGCAGCCCCCTACAGGGTGAAAAACTGTTTTTT
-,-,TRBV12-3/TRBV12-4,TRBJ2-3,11,CASSKRDTQYF,TGTGCCAGCAGTAAGCGAGATACGCAGTATTTT
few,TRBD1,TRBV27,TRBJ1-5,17,CASSPHEGAPGNQPQHF,TGTGCCAGCAGCCCCCACGAGGGGGCGCCCGGCAATCAGCCCCAGCATTTT
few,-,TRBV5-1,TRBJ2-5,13,CASSLRGTETQYF,TGCGCCAGCAGCTTGAGGGGGACAGAGACCCAGTACTTC
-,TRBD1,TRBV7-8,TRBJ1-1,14,CASSRGGRDREAFF,TGTGCCAGCAGTAGGGGAGGGAGGGACAGAGAAGCTTTCTTT
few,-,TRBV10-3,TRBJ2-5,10,CAIGGATQYF,TGTGCCATCGGAGGTGCGACCCAGTACTTC
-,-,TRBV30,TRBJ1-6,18,CAWSVQRTHSSYNSPLHF,TGTGCCTGGAGTGTACAGAGGACTCACAGCTCCTATAATTCACCCCTCCACTTT
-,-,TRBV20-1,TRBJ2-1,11,CSVGSYNEQFF,TGCAGTGTTGGCAGCTACAATGAGCAGTTCTTC
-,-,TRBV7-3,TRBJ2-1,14,CASSLTRGWDEQFF,TGTGCCAGCAGCTTAACTCGCGGGTGGGATGAGCAGTTCTTC
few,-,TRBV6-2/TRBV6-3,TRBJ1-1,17,CASSNMDVGESVGEAFF,TGTGCCAGCAGTAATATGGACGTAGGGGAAAGTGTCGGTGAAGCTTTCTTT
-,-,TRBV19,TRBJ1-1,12,CASSRMGTEAFF,TGTGCCAGTAGTCGCATGGGGACTGAAGCTTTCTTT
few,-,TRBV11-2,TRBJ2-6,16,CASSLDSPSGANVLTF,TGTGCCAGCAGCTTAGATTCCCCCTCTGGGGCCAACGTCCTGACTTTC
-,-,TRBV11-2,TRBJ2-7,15,CASSPLGGVAHEQYF,TGTGCCAGCAGCCCCTTGGGTGGGGTGGCCCACGAGCAGTACTTC
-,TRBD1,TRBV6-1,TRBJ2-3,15,CASRGSRGLSDTQYF,TGTGCCAGCAGGGGTTCCAGGGGGCTCTCAGATACGCAGTATTTT
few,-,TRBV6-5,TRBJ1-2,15,CASSYPRGGNYGYTF,TGTGCCAGCAGTTACCCCCGGGGAGGTAACTATGGCTACACCTTC
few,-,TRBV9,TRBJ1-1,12,CASSNTGMEAFF,TGTGCCAGCAGCAACACAGGGATGGAAGCTTTCTTT
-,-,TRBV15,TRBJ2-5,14,CATSRDLRSETQYF,TGTGCCACCAGCAGAGATCTTAGGTCGGAGACCCAGTACTTC
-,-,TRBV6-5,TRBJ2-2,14,CASSYSRHPGELFF,TGTGCCAGCAGTTACTCACGACACCCCGGGGAGCTGTTTTTT
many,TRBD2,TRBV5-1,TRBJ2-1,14,CASSLSGDHNEQFF,TGCGCCAGCAGCTTGAGCGGGGACCACAATGAGCAGTTCTTC
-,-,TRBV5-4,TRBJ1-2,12,CASSRSPGGYTF,TGTGCCAGCAGCCGTAGCCCCGGAGGCTACACCTTC
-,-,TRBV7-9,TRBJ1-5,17,CASSLVQGPYSNQPQHF,TGTGCCAGCAGCTTAGTGCAGGGGCCTTATAGCAATCAGCCCCAGCATTTT
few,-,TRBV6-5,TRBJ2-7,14,CASSYSGSSYEQYF,TGTGCCAGCAGTTACTCGGGTAGTTCCTACGAGCAGTACTTC